This T cell receptor beta chain stems from a study of T cell responses to AZD1222 COVID-19 vaccine. In the case of this clone: What it recognizes is unknown.

Using immunoSEQ multiplex PCR, the repertoire was profiled, and TCRdb retains in-frame clones only, with some absent. The data hold about 150,000 clones, with roughly 88% observed a single time. Points from the study as a whole: Baseline testing showed seropositivity in only five or six AZD1222 recipients. Spike-spanning, vaccine-associated CD4 TCRs were dominant at 160-218 and 743-854. It was only after the peak T cell response that any repertoires were sampled.

The CDR3 has 15 residues. CDR1 is SGHNT, CDR2 YENEEA, per germline. Trimming removed 5 bases from V and 2 bases from J; junction bases left unmatched: 4. The chain is built from TRBV11-3 and TRBJ2-7; TRBD2 agrees at 12 bases. The specimen was peripheral blood, collected 28 days after the second dose of the MenACWY control vaccine. The clonotype was recovered from an adult who received the MenACWY meningococcal vaccine as a control. The CDR3 loop reads CASSPRTSGAYEQYF. CDR3 coding DNA: TGTGCCAGCAGCCCAAGGACTAGCGGGGCCTACGAGCAGTACTTC.